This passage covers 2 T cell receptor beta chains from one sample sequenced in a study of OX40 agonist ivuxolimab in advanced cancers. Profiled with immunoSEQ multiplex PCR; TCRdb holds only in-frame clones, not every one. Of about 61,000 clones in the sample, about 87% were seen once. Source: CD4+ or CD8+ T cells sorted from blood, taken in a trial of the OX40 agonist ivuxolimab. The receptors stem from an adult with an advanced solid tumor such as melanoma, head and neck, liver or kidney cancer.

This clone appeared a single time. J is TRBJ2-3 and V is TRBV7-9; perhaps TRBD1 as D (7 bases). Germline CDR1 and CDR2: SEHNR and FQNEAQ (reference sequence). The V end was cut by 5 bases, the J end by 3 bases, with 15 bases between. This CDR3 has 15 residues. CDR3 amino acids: CASSKTGTGTDTQYF. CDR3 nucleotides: TGTGCCAGCAGCAAGACAGGGACTGGGACAGATACGCAGTATTTT. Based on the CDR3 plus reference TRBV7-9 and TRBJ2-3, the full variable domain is DTGVSQNPRHKITKRGQNVTFRCDPISEHNRLYWYRQTLGQGPEFLTYFQNEAQLEKSRLLSDRFSAERPKGSFSTLEIQRTEQGDSAMYLCASSKTGTGTDTQYFGPGTRLTVL.

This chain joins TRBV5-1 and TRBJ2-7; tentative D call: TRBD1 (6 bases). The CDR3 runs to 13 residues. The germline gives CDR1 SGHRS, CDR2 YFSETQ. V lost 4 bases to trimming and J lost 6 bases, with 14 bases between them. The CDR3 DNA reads TGCGCCAGCAGCACCCCGACAGGATTCGAGCAGTACTTC. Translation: CASSTPTGFEQYF.